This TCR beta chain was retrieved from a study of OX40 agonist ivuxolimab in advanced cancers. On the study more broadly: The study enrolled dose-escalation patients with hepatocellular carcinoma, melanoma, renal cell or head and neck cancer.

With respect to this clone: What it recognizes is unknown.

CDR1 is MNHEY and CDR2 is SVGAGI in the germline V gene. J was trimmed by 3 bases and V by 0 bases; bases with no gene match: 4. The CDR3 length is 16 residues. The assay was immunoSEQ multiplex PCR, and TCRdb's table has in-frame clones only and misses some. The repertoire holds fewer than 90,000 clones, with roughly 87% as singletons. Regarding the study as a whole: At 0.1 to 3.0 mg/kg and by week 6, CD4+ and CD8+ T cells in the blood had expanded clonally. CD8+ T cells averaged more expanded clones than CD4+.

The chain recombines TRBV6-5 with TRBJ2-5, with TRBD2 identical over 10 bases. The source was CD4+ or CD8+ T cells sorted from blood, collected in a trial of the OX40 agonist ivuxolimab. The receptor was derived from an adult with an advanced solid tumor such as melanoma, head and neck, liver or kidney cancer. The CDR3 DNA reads TGTGCCAGCAGTTACTCGACTCTAGCGGGAGAAGAGACCCAGTACTTC. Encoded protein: CASSYSTLAGEETQYF.